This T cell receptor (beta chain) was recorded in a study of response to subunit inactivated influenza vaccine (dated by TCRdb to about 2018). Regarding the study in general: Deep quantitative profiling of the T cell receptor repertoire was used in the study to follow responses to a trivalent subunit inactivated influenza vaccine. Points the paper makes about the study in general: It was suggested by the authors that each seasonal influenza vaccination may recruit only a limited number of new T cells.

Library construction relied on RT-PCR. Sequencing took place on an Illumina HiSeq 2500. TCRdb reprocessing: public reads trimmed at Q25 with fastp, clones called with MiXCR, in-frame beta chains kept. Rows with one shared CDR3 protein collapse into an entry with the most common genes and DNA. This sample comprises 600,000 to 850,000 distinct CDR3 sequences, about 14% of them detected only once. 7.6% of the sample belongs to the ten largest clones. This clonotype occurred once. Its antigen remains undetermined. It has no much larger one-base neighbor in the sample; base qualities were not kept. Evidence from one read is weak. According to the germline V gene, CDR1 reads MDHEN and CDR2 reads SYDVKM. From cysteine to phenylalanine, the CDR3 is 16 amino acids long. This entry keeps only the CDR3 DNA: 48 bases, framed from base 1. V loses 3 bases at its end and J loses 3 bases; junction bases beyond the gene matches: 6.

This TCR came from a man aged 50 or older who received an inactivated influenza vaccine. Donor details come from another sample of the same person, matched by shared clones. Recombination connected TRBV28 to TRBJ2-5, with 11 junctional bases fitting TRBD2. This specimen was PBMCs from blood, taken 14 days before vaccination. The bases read TGTGCCAGCAGTTTGACACTAGCGGGAGTCAAAGAGACCCAGTACTTC. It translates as CASSLTLAGVKETQYF.